Sequencing of this T cell receptor (beta chain) was carried out in a study of T-cell memory formation after mild COVID-19. The CDR3 has 15 residues. Germline V gene sequence: CDR1 SGHRS, CDR2 YFSETQ. TCRdb used MiXCR to reprocess the 5' RACE reads, holding one entry per CDR3 protein. The sample shows a few hundred thousand distinct CDR3 sequences, roughly 19% of them seen only once. With respect to this clonotype: Its ends do not fully match the called genes, so a read error is possible.

Material: PBMCs or a T cell subset sorted from them (not recorded which). This sequence joins TRBV5-1 and TRBJ2-5; D is undetermined. The sequence was obtained from a young man who had mild COVID-19 (a few samples of this study predate the infection). Cell type and time point are not known. CDR3 coding DNA: TGCGCCAGCAGCTTGGCCATCGGCGACCAGGAGACCCAGTACTTC. This encodes CASSLAIGDQETQYF.